This TCR beta chain emerged from a study of T cells in localized non-small cell lung cancer (TCRdb year 2020). Some background on the complete study: Comparing tumors with uninvolved tumor-adjacent lungs, the study looked at the T cell repertoires of 200 to 250 patients with early-stage NSCLC. The cohort consisted of about 240 treatment-naive NSCLC patients whose localized lung tumors had been resected. Of the NSCLC patients, fewer than 150 were male and roughly 100 were female, and the mean age was roughly 61 years. Study-level results and caveats: Because the study design was exploratory, TCR variables were selected using unadjusted p-values without false-discovery rate correction. A median of 57 of the top 100 tumor clones were detected in paired uninvolved adjacent lung, and 28 of these tumor clones were also found among the top 100 clones of the paired uninvolved adjacent lung. Because multi-region tumor sequencing was not performed, intratumor heterogeneity could not be ruled out. Higher T cell density in blood was associated with longer overall survival, whereas higher clonality in adjacent lung was associated with shorter survival. Uninvolved tumor-adjacent lung showed the highest T cell clonality, higher than tumor, which suggests more focused antigenic responses in the uninvolved tumor-adjacent lung.

At diagnosis, peripheral blood, uninvolved tumor-adjacent lung and tumor were collected and stored as a combination of fresh-frozen and FFPE material. For TCR repertoire profiling, the blood samples were analyzed as peripheral blood mononuclear cells. About this clone: What antigen it recognizes has not been identified. No much larger clone is present one base from it, and per-base qualities are unavailable.

The CDR3 contains 15 residues, cysteine and phenylalanine counted. Just the 45-base CDR3 DNA is kept, in frame starting at base 1. Taken from the germline V gene, the CDR1 and CDR2 loops are MNHEY and SVGAGI. Relative to germline, V is missing 6 bases and J is missing 1 base, with 8 bases of the junction outside any gene match. The immunoSEQ Assay was used to sequence TCR beta CDR3 regions from DNA. As for how the authors treated the data: T cell density was computed as TCR beta template counts normalized to usable DNA estimated by amplifying housekeeping genes. Using the preseqR package, richness was estimated by extrapolating to 120,000 templates for tissue samples and 400,000 templates for PBMC samples. Clonality was calculated as one minus Pielou's evenness. Tissue-enriched TCRs were identified through differential abundance testing performed on productive amino-acid clonotypes, with a minimum total count of 5 and an alpha of 0.1. The Jaccard Index and the Morisita Overlap Index were used to measure repertoire overlap between compartments. GLIPH grouped TCR beta CDR3s together with public tetramer-defined viral CDR3s, and a viral motif had to include at least three viral sequences and also show V-gene enrichment. Imported from immuneACCESS, the table was reduced by TCRdb to in-frame sequences with V and J called. These copies leave out some clones; in studies compared against another copy, an unresolved V gene accounts for under half, and the cause of the remainder is not known. V and J calls and clone size are those listed in that table; D and trimming were worked out from the DNA. The table for this sample lists 35,000 to 50,000 clones; more than 75% of them were counted only once. About 32% of the sample goes to the ten largest clones.

This TCR came from a woman aged 40 to 75 with stage II squamous cell lung carcinoma. This receptor chain uses TRBV6-5 and TRBJ1-2; a stretch of 7 junction bases matches TRBD1. The material was PBMCs, obtained before any cancer treatment. The sequenced DNA is TGTGCCAGCAGAGACCGGGACAGACTTAACTATGGCTACACCTTC. Its coded protein is CASRDRDRLNYGYTF.